This T cell receptor (beta chain) was recovered during a study of prognosis after radiotherapy for stage I lung cancer. This clonotype was observed at least ten times. Starting from genomic DNA, TCR beta CDR3 was amplified through two-round multiplex PCR. For every TRBV and TRBJ gene, a specific primer was used in first-round PCR. TCRdb re-called the multiplex PCR reads with MiXCR, one entry per CDR3 protein. The sample lists tens of thousands of distinct CDR3 sequences; 40% to 45% were seen once. This CDR3 is 18 amino acids long. The germline CDR1 and CDR2 sequences are LGHNA and YNFKEQ. The ends lost 4 bases at V and 7 bases at J; junction bases unmatched: 19.

This receptor was identified in a donor aged 50 or older with non-small cell lung cancer. The gene calls are TRBV4-2 and TRBJ2-1; 7 bases line up with TRBD2. This sample comprised PBMCs, obtained before or after stereotactic body radiation therapy (not recorded which). CDR3 sequence reads: CASSRTRGRGSALNEQFF. In nucleotides, the CDR3 is TGTGCCAGCAGCCGAACCCGTGGTCGCGGGAGTGCGCTTAATGAGCAGTTCTTC.